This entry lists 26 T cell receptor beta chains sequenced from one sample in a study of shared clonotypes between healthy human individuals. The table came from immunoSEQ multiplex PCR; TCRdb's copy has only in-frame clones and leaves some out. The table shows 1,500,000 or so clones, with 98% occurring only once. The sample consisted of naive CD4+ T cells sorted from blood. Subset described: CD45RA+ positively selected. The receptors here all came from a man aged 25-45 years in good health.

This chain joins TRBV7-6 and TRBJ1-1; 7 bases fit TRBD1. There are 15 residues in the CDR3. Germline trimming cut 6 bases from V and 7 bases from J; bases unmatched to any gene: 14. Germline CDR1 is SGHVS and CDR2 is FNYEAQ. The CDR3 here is CASSVTTGTGIEAFF. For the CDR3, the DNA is TGTGCCAGCAGTGTTACGACAGGGACGGGGATTGAAGCTTTCTTT. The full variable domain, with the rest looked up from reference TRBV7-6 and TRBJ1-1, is GAGVSQSPRYKVTKRGQDVALRCDPISGHVSLYWYRQALGQGPEFLTYFNYEAQQDKSGLPNDRFSAERPEGSISTLTIQRTEQRDSAMYRCASSVTTGTGIEAFFGQGTRLTVV.

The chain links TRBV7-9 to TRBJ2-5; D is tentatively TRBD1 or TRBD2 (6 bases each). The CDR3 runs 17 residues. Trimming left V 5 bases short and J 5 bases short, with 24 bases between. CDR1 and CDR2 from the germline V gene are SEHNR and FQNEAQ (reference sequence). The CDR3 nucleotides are TGTGCCAGCAGCCTTACCTTCGAACTAGCAGGGGTGGAGACCCAGTACTTC. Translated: CASSLTFELAGVETQYF.

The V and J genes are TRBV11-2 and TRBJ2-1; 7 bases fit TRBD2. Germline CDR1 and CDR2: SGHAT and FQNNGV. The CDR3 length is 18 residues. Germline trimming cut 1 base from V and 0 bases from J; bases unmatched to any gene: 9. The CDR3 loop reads CASSLGSGGSRSYNEQFF. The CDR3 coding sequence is TGTGCCAGCAGCTTAGGGTCCGGGGGGAGCCGCTCCTACAATGAGCAGTTCTTC.

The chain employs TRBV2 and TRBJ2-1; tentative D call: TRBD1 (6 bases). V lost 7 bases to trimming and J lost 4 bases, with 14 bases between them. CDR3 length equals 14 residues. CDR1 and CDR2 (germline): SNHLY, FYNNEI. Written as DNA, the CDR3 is TGTGCCAGCACAAAGGACAGAGGTTACAATGAGCAGTTCTTC. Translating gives CASTKDRGYNEQFF.

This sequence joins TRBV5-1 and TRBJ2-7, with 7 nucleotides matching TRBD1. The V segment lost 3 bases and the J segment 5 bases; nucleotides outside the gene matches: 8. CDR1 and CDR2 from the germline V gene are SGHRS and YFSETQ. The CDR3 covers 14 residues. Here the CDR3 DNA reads TGCGCCAGCAGCTGGCAGGACAGGATCGACGAGCAGTACTTC. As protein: CASSWQDRIDEQYF.

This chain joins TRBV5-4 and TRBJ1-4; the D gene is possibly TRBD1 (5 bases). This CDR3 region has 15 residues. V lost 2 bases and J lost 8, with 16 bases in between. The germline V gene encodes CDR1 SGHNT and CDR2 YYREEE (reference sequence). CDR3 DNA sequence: TGTGCCAGCAGCTTAGTAGGTCAGGGAAGGGAAAAACTGTTTTTT. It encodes CASSLVGQGREKLFF.

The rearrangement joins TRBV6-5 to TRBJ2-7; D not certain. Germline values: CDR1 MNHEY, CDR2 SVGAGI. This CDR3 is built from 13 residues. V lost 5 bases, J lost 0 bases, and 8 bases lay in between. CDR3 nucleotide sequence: TGTGCCAGCAGTGAGACACGCTCCTACGAGCAGTACTTC. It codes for CASSETRSYEQYF.

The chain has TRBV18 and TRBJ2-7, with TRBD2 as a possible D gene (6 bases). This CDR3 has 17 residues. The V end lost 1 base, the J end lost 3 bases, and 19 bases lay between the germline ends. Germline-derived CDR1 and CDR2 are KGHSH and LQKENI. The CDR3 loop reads CASSPLMGTGVLYEQYF. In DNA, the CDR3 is TGTGCCAGCTCACCACTTATGGGGACGGGGGTTCTCTACGAGCAGTACTTC.

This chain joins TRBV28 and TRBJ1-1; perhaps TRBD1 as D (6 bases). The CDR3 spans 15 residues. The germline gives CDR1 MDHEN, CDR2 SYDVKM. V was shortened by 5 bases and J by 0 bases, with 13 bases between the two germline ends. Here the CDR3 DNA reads TGTGCCAGCAGTACCGCAGGGGTTATGAACACTGAAGCTTTCTTT. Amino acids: CASSTAGVMNTEAFF.

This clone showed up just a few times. The CDR3 DNA reads TGTGCCACCAGCAGAGAACAGAACCGGCCCCAGCATTTT. As protein: CATSREQNRPQHF. The gene calls are TRBV15 and TRBJ1-5, with D unclear. The CDR3 loop spans 13 amino acids. CDR1 is LNHNV, CDR2 YYDKDF, per germline (reference sequence). Trimming shortened V by 0 bases and J by 9 bases, and 9 bases separated the two germline ends.

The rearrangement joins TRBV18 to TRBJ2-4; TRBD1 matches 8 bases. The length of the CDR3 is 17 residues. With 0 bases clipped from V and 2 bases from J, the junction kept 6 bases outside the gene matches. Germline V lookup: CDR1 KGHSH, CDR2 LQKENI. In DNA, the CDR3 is TGTGCCAGCTCACCACCCAGGGGGCGAGAAACCAAAAACATTCAGTACTTC. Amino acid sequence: CASSPPRGRETKNIQYF.

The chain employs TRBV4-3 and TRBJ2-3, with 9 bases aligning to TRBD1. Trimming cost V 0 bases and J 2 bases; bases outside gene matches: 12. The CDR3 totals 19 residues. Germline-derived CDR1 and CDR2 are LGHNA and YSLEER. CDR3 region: CASSQDSGQGTHITDTQYF. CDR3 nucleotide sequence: TGCGCCAGCAGCCAAGATTCAGGACAGGGGACCCATATCACAGATACGCAGTATTTT.

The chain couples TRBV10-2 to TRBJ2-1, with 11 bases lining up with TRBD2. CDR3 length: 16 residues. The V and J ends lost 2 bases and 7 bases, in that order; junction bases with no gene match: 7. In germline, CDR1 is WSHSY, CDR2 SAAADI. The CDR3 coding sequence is TGCGCCAGCAGTGAGACTACGGGACTAGCGGTTAATGAGCAGTTCTTC. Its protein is CASSETTGLAVNEQFF.

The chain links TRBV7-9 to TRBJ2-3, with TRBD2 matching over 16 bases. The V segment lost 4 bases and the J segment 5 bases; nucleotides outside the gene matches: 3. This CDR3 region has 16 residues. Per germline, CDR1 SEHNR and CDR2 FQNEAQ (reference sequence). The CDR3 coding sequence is TGTGCCAGCAGCTCCGGGACTAGCGGGAGGGGAGATACGCAGTATTTT. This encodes CASSSGTSGRGDTQYF.

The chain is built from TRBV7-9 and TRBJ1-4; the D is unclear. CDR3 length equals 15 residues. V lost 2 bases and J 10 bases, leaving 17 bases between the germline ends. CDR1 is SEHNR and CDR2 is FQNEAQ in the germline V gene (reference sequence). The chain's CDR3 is CASSLQAGVEGKLFF. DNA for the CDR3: TGTGCCAGCAGCTTACAGGCAGGTGTTGAGGGAAAACTGTTTTTT.

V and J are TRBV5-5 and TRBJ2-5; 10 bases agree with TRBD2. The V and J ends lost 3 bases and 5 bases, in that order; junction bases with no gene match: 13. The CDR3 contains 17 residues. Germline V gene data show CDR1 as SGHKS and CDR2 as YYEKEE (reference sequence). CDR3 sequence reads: CASSSGRLAGVKETQYF. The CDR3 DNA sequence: TGTGCCAGCAGCTCAGGACGTCTAGCGGGAGTTAAGGAGACCCAGTACTTC.

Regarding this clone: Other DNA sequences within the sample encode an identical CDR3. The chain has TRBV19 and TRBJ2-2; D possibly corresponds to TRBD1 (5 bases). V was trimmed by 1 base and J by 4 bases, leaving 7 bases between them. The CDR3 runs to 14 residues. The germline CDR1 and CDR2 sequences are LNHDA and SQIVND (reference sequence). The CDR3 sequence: CASSIGRGTGELFF. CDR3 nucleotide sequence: TGTGCCAGTAGTATAGGAAGGGGCACCGGGGAGCTGTTTTTT.

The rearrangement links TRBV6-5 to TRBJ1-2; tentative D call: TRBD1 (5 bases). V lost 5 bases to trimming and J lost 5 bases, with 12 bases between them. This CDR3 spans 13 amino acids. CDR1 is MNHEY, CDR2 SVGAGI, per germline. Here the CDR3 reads CASSRAGHYGYTF. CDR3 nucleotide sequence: TGTGCCAGCAGTCGGGCAGGGCATTATGGCTACACCTTC.

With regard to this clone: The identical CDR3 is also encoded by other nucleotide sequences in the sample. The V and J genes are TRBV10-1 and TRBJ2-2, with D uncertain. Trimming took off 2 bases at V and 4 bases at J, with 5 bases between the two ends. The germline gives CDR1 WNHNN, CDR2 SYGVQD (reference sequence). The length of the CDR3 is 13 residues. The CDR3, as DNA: TGCGCCAGCAGTGAGAGGAGCACCGGGGAGCTGTTTTTT. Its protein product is CASSERSTGELFF.

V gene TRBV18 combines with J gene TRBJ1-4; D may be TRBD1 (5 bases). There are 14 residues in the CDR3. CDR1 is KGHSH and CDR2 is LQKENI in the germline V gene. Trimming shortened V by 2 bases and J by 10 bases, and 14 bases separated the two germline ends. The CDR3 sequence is CASSPEGRAGKLFF. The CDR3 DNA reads TGTGCCAGCTCACCAGAGGGACGAGCAGGAAAACTGTTTTTT.

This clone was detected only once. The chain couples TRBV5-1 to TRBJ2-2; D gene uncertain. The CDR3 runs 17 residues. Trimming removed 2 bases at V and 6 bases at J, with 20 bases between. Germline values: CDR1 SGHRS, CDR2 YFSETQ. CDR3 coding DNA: TGCGCCAGCAGCTTTGAATTTCGGGCCGGAGCGTCCGGGGAGCTGTTTTTT. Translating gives CASSFEFRAGASGELFF. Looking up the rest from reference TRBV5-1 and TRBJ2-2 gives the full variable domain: KAGVTQTPRYLIKTRGQQVTLSCSPISGHRSVSWYQQTPGQGLQFLFEYFSETQRNKGNFPGRFSGRQFSNSRSEMNVSTLELGDSALYLCASSFEFRAGASGELFFGEGSRLTVL.

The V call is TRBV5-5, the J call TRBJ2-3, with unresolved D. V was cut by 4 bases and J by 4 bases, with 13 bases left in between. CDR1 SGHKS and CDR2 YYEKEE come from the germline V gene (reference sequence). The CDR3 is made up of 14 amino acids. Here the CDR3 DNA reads TGTGCCAGCAGCCTCAGAGGTCCCCCAGATACGCAGTATTTT. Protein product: CASSLRGPPDTQYF.

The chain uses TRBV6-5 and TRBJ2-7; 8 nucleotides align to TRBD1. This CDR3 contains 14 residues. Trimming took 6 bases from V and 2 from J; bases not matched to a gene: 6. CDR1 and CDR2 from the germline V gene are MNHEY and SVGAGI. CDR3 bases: TGTGCCAGCAGGGCAGGGGGCGAGACCTACGAGCAGTACTTC. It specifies CASRAGGETYEQYF.

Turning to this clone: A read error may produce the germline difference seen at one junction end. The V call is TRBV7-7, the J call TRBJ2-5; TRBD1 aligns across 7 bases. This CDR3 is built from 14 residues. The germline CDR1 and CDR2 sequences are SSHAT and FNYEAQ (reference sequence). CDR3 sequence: CASSLDRVTQTQYF. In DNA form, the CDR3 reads TGTGCTAGCAGCTTAGACAGGGTTACTCAGACCCAGTACTTC.

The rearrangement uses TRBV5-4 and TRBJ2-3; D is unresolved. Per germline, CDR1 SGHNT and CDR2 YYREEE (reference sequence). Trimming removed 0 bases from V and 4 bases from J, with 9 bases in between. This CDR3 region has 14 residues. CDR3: CASSLAETSDTQYF. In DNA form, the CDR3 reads TGTGCCAGCAGCTTGGCCGAGACCTCAGATACGCAGTATTTT.

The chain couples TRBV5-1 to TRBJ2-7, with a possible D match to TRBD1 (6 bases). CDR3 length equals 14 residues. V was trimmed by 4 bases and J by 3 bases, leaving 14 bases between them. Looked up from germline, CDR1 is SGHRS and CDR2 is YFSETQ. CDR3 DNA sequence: TGCGCCAGCAGCCCAGGGGACACCTACTACGAGCAGTACTTC. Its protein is CASSPGDTYYEQYF.